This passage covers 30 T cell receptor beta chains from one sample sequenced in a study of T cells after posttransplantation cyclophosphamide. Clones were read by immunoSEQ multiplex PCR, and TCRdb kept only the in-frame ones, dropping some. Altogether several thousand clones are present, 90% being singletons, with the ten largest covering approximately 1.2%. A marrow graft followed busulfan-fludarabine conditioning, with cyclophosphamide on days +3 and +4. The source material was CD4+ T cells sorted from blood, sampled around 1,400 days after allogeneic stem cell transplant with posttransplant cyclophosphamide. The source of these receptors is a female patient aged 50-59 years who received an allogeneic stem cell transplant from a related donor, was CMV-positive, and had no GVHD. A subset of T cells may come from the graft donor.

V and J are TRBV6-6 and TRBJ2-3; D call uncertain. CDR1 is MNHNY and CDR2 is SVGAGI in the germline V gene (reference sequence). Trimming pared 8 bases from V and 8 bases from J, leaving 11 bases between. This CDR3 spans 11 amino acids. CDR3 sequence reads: CASLLTSTQYF. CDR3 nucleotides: TGTGCCAGCCTGCTTACCAGTACGCAGTATTTT.

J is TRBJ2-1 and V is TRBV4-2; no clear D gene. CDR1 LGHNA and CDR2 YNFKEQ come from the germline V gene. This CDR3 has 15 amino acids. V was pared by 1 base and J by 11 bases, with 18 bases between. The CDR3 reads CASSQGRGPEAKQFF. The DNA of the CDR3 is TGTGCCAGCAGCCAAGGGAGAGGCCCCGAGGCCAAGCAGTTCTTC.

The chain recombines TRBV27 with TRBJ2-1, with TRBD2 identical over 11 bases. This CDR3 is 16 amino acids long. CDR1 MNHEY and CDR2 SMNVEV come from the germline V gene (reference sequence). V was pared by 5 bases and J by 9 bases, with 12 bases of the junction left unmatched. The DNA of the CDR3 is TGTGCCAGCAGTCTCCCCGGGACTAGCGGTGTAAGTGAGCAGTTCTTC. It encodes CASSLPGTSGVSEQFF.

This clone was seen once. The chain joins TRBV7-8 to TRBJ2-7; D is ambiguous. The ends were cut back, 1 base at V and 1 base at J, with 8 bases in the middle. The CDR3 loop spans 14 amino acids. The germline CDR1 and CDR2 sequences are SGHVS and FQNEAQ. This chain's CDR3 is CASSLVLASYEQYF. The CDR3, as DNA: TGTGCCAGCAGCTTAGTTTTAGCTTCCTACGAGCAGTACTTC.

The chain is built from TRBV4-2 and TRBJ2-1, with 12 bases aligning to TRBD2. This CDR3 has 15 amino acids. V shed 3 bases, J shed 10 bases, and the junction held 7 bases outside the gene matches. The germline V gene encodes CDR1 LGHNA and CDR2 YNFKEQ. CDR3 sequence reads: CASSHVGTSGLEQFF. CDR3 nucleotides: TGTGCCAGCAGCCATGTCGGGACTAGCGGGCTGGAGCAGTTCTTC.

The CDR3 loop reads CASSLSGRQTGELFF. In nucleotides, the CDR3 is TGTGCCAGCAGTTTATCCGGGCGACAGACCGGGGAGCTGTTTTTT. The V gene is TRBV27, the J gene TRBJ2-2; weak D call: TRBD1 (5 bases). The CDR3 spans 15 residues. Trimming stripped 0 bases from V and 5 bases from J, with 10 bases between. The germline V gene encodes CDR1 MNHEY and CDR2 SMNVEV (reference sequence).

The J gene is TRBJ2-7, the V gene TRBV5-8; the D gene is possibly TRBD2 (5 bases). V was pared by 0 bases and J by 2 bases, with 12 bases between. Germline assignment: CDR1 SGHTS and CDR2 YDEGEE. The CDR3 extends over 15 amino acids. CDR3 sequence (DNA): TGTGCCAGCAGCTTGGCCCCGGGATCCACCTACGAGCAGTACTTC. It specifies CASSLAPGSTYEQYF.

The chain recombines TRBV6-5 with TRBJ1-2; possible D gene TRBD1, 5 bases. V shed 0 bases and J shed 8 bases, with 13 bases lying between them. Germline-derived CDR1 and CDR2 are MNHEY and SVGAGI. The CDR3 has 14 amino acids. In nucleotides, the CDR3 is TGTGCCAGCAGTTACTCCAGGGTGGCGGGAGGCTACACCTTC. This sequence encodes CASSYSRVAGGYTF.

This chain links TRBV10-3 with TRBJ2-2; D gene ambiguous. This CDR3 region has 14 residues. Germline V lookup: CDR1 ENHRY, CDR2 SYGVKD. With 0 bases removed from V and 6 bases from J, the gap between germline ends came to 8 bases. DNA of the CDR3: TGTGCCATCAGTGAGTCAAGTTACTCCGGGGAGCTGTTTTTT. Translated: CAISESSYSGELFF.

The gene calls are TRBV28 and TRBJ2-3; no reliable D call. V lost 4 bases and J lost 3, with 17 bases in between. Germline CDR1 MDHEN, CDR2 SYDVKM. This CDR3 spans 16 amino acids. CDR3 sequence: CASSSTDWVGTDTQYF. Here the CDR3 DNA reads TGTGCCAGCAGTTCGACTGACTGGGTTGGTACAGATACGCAGTATTTT.

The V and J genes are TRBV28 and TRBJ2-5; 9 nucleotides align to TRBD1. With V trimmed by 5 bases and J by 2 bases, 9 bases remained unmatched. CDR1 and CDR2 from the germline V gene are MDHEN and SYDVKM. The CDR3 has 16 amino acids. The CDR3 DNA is TGTGCCAGCAGTCAAAGACAGGGGGGTTTGCAAGAGACCCAGTACTTC. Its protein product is CASSQRQGGLQETQYF.

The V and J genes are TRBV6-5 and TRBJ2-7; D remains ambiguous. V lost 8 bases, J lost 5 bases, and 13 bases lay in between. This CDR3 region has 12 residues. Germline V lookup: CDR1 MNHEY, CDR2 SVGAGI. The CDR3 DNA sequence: TGTGCCAGCCATAGTCGTCTTAACGAGCAGTACTTC. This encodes CASHSRLNEQYF.

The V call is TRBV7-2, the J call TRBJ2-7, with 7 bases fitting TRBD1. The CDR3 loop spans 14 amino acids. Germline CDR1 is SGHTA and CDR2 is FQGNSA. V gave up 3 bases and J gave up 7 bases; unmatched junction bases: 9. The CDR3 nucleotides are TGTGCCAGCAGCTTGGCCGCGAGGGGGCAAGAGCAGTACTTC. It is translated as CASSLAARGQEQYF.

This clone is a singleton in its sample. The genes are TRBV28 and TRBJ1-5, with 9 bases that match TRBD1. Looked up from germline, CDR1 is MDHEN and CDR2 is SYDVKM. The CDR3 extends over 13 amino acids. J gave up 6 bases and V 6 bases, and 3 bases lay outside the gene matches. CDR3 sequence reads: CASSTTGGQPQHF. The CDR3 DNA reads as TGTGCCAGCAGCACGACAGGGGGTCAGCCCCAGCATTTT.

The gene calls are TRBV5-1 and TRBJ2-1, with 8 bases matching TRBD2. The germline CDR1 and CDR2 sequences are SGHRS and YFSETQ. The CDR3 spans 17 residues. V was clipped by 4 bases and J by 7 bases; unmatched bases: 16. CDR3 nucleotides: TGCGCCAGCAGCCCCCCGTGGGTTGCGGGAGGCCAGAATGAGCAGTTCTTC. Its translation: CASSPPWVAGGQNEQFF.

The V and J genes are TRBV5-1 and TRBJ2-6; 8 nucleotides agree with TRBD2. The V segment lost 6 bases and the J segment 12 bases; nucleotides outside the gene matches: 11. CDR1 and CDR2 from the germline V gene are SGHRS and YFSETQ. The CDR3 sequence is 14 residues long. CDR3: CASTATGGSGVLTF. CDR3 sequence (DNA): TGCGCCAGCACCGCAACGGGGGGGTCAGGCGTCCTGACTTTC.

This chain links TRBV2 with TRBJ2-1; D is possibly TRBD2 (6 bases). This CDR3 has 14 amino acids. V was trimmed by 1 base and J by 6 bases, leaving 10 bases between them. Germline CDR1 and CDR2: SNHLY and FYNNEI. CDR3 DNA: TGTGCCAGCAGTGAAGGGGTAGCGGCCAATGAGCAGTTCTTC. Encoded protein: CASSEGVAANEQFF.

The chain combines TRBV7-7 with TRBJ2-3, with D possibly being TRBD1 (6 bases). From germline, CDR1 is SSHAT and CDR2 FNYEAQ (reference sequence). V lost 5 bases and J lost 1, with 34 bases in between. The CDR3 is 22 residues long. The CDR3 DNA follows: TGTGCCAGCAGCGGGCCCAGCCGGGACAAGACGACTCGCTCCAACGGCACAGATACGCAGTATTTT. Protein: CASSGPSRDKTTRSNGTDTQYF.

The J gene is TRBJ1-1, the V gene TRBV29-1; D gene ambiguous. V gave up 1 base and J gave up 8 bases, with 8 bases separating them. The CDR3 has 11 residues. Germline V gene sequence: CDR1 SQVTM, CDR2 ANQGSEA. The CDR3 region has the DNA TGCAGCGTTGAAGGATTTAGCGAAGCTTTCTTT. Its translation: CSVEGFSEAFF.

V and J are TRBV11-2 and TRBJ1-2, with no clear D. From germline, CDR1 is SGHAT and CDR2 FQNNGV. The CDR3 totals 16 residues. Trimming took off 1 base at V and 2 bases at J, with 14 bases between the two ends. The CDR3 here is CASSLGGGPLNYGYTF. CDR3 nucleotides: TGTGCCAGCAGCTTAGGGGGAGGGCCCTTAAACTATGGCTACACCTTC.

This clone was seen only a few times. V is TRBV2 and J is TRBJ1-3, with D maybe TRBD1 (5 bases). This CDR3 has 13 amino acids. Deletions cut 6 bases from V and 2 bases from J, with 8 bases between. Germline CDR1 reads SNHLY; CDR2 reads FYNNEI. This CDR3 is CASSQGAGNTIYF. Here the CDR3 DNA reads TGTGCCAGCAGCCAGGGTGCTGGAAACACCATATATTTT.

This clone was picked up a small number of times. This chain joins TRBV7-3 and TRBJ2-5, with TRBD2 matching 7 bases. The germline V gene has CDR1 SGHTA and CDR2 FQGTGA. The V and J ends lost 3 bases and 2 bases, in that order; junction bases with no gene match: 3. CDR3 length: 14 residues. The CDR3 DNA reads TGTGCCAGCAGCTTCGGAGCGGGGCAAGAGACCCAGTACTTC. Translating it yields CASSFGAGQETQYF.

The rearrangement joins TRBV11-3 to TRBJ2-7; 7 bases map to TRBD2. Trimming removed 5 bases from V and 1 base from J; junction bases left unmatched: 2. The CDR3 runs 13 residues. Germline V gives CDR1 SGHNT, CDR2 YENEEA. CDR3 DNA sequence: TGTGCCAGCAGCATTAGCGGGTCCTACGAGCAGTACTTC. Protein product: CASSISGSYEQYF.

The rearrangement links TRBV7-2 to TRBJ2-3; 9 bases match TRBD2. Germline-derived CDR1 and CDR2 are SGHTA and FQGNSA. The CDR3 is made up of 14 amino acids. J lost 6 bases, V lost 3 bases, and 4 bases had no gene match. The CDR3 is CASSFSGSRDTQYF. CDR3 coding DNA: TGTGCCAGCAGCTTTAGCGGGAGTAGGGATACGCAGTATTTT.

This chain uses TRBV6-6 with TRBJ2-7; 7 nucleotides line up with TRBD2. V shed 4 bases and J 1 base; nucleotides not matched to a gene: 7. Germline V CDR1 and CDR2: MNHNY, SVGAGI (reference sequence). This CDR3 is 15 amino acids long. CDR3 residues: CASSFLGAGSYEQYF. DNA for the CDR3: TGTGCCAGCAGTTTCTTGGGAGCGGGGTCCTACGAGCAGTACTTC.

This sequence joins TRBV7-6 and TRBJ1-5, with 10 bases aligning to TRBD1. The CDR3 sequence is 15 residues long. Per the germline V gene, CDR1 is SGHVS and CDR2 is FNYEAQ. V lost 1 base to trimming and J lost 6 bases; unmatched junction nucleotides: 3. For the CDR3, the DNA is TGTGCCAGCAGCTTAGGGGGACAGGGGTCTCAGCCCCAGCATTTT. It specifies CASSLGGQGSQPQHF. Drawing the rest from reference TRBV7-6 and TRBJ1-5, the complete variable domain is GAGVSQSPRYKVTKRGQDVALRCDPISGHVSLYWYRQALGQGPEFLTYFNYEAQQDKSGLPNDRFSAERPEGSISTLTIQRTEQRDSAMYRCASSLGGQGSQPQHFGDGTRLSIL.

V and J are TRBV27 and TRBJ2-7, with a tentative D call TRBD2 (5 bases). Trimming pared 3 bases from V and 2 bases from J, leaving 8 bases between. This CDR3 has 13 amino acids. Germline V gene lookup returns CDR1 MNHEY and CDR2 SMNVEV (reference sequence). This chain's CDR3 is CASSLAGTYEQYF. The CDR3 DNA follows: TGTGCCAGCAGTTTGGCGGGTACCTACGAGCAGTACTTC.

The CDR3 region has the DNA TGTGCCAGCAGTGATCGGGACAGGGGGCTTCTTGGCTACACCTTC. Translated: CASSDRDRGLLGYTF. This chain uses TRBV27 with TRBJ1-2, with TRBD1 matching over 12 bases. CDR3 size: 15 residues. J was trimmed by 7 bases and V by 5 bases; bases with no gene match: 8. CDR1 is MNHEY, CDR2 SMNVEV, per germline (reference sequence).

CDR3 region: CASRYRDSQLFF. CDR3 nucleotide sequence: TGTGCCAGCAGATACAGGGATAGTCAGCTGTTTTTT. This chain links TRBV2 with TRBJ1-4; D may be TRBD1 (6 bases). The germline V gene encodes CDR1 SNHLY and CDR2 FYNNEI. The CDR3 runs 12 residues. V was cut by 6 bases and J by 14 bases, with 16 bases left in between.

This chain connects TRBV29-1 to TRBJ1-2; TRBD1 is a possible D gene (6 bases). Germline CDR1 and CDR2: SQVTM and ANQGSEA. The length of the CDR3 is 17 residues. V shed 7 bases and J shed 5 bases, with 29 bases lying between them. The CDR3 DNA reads TGCAGCGCGAACGCCCCCAGCCTCCGACAGGTCCGGTATGGCTACACCTTC. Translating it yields CSANAPSLRQVRYGYTF.